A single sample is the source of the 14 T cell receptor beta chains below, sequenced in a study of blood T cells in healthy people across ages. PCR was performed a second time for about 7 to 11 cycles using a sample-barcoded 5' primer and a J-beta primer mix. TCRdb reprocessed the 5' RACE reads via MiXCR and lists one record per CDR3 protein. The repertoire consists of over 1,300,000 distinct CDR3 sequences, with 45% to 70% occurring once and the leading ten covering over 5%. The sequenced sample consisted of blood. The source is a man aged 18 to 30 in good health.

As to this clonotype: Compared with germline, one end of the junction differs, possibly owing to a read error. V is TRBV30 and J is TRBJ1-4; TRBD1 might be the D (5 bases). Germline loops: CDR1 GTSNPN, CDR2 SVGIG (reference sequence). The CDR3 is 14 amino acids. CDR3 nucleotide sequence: TGTGCCTGGAGTGTATGGCAGGGTAACGAAAAAATGTTTTTT. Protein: CAWSVWQGNEKMFF.

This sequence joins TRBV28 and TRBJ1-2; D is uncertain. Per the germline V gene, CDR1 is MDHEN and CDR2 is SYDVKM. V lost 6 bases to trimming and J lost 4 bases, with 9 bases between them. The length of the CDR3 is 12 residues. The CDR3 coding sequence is TGTGCCAGCAGCGGGCAAATCTATGGCTACACCTTC. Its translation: CASSGQIYGYTF.

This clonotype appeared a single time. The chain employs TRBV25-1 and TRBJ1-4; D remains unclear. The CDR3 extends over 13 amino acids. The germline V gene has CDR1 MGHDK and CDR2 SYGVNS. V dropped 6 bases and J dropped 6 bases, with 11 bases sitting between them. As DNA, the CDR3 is TGTGCCAGCAGGGATATCGATCATGAAAAACTGTTTTTT. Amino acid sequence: CASRDIDHEKLFF.

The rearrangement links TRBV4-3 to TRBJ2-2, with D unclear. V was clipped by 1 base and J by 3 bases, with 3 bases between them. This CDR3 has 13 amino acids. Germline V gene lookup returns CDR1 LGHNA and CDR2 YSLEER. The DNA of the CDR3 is TGCGCCAGCAGCCAAGCCTACACCGGGGAGCTGTTTTTT. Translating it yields CASSQAYTGELFF.

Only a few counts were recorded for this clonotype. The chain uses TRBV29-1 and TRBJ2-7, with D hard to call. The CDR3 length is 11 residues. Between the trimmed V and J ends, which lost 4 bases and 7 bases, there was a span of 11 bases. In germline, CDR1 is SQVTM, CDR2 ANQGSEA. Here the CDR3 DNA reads TGCAGCGTTGGACCCCTCCAAGAGCAGTACTTC. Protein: CSVGPLQEQYF.

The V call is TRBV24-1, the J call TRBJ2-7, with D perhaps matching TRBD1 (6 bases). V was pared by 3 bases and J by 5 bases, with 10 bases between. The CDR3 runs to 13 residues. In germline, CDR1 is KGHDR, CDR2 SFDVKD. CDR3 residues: CATSDGTIHEQYF. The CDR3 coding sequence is TGTGCCACCAGTGATGGGACAATCCACGAGCAGTACTTC.

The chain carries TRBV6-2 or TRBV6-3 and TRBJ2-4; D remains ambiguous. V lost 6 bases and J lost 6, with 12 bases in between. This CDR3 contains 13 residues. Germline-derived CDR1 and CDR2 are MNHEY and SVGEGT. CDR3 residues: CASRIRELNIQYF. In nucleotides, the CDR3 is TGTGCCAGCAGAATAAGGGAATTAAACATTCAGTACTTC.

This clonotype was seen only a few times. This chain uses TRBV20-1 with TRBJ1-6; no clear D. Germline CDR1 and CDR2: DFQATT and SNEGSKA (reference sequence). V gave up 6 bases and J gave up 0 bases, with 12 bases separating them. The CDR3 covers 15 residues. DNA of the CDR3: TGCAGTGCGGAAGACGGGAGCTCCTATAATTCACCCCTCCACTTT. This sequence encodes CSAEDGSSYNSPLHF.

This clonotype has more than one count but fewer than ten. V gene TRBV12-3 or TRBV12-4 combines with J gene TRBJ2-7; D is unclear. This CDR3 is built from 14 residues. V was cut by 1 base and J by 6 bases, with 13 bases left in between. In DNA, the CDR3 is TGTGCCAGCAGTTTAGTCACTCAATTTGGCGAGCAGTACTTC. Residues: CASSLVTQFGEQYF.

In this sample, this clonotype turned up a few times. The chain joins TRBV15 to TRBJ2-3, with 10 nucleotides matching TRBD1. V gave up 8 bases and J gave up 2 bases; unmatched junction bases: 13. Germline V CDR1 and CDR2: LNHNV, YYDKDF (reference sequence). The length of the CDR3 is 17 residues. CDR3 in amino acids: CATFTVGTGDITDTQYF. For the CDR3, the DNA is TGTGCCACCTTTACCGTAGGGACAGGGGATATCACAGATACGCAGTATTTT.

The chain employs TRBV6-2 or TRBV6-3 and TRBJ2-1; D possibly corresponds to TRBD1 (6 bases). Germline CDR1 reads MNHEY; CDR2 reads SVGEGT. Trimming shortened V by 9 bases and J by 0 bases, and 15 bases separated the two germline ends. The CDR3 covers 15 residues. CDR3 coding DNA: TGTGCCAGAACTGGGGGACAAGGCTCCTACAATGAGCAGTTCTTC. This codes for CARTGGQGSYNEQFF.

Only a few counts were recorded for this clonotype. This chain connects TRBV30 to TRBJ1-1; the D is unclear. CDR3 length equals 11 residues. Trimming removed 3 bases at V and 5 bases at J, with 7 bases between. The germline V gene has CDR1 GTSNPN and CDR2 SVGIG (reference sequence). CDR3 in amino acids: CAWRPVTEAFF. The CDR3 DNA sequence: TGTGCCTGGAGACCAGTGACTGAAGCTTTCTTT.

CDR3 nucleotides: TGTGCCAGCAGTTACCGGGACAGGGAGAACTATGGCTACACCTTC. Translation: CASSYRDRENYGYTF. The chain joins TRBV6-5 to TRBJ1-2; TRBD1 aligns across 9 bases. The J segment lost 2 bases and the V segment lost 2 bases, leaving 3 bases of the junction unmatched. Germline V gene lookup returns CDR1 MNHEY and CDR2 SVGAGI. This CDR3 region has 15 residues.

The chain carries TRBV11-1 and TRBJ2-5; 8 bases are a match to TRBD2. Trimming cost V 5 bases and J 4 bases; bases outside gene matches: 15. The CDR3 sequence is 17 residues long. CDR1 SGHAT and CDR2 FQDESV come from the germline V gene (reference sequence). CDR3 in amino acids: CASSPSGSSRRRETQYF. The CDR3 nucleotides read TGTGCCAGCAGCCCAAGCGGGAGCTCGAGGCGAAGAGAGACCCAGTACTTC.